The rows below give T cell receptor beta chains drawn from one sample of a study of post-analysis software for immune sequencing data. Via MiXCR, TCRdb re-called the PCR reads, giving one row per CDR3 protein. This sample has about 460,000 distinct CDR3 sequences, with approximately 46% found just once. The specimen sequenced was blood. The receptor set was obtained from a girl between 5 and 17 years old with multiple sclerosis. Both conserved end residues are part of each CDR3. The order of the fields is D gene, J gene, V gene, clone size, CDR3 DNA, CDR3 protein. D genes are given only for firm matches. Where a row states a size, it is once, few, many or the class of an expanded clone; other rows omit it.

TRBD2,TRBJ2-3,TRBV28,.,TGTGCCAGCAGTTTAAGGGGGACTAGCGGTTCAGATACGCAGTATTTT,CASSLRGTSGSDTQYF
.,TRBJ2-5,TRBV6-1,.,TGTGCCAGCAGTGAGGGGGGAGGAGTGGAGACCCAGTACTTC,CASSEGGGVETQYF
TRBD1,TRBJ2-1,TRBV5-6,few,TGTGCCGGCAGCTGGGGGACAGGGACCAATGAGCAGTTCTTC,CAGSWGTGTNEQFF
TRBD2,TRBJ2-1,TRBV2,few,TGTGCCAGCAGGGGAGGAGCGGGAGGTCTTTTTAGGGATGAGCAGTTCTTC,CASRGGAGGLFRDEQFF
.,TRBJ2-5,TRBV9,.,TGTGCCAGCAGCGTCCCCCAGGAGAGTATCGAGGAGACCCAGTACTTC,CASSVPQESIEETQYF
.,TRBJ1-1,TRBV9,.,TGTGCCAGCAGCGATAGGACGAACACTGAAGCTTTCTTT,CASSDRTNTEAFF
.,TRBJ2-3,TRBV9,.,TGTGCCAGCAGCGTAGCGCGGGGCCGGCGAGATACGCAGTATTTT,CASSVARGRRDTQYF
TRBD1,TRBJ2-5,TRBV29-1,.,TGCAGCGTAGGGACAGCCCAAGAGACCCAGTACTTC,CSVGTAQETQYF
.,TRBJ2-7,TRBV6-6,.,TGTGCCAGCGAAGACAGAGGCGACGAGCAGTACTTC,CASEDRGDEQYF
.,TRBJ1-2,TRBV20-1,.,TGCAGTGCTAGTGGGGACAATGGCTACACCTTC,CSASGDNGYTF
.,TRBJ2-3,TRBV3-1,.,TGTGCCAGCAGCCAGGGGTTCTTCGCCACAGATACGCAGTATTTT,CASSQGFFATDTQYF
TRBD2,TRBJ2-2,TRBV29-1,.,TGCAGCGTTGTATTTGGCGGGAGCGAGGGTACCGGGGAGCTGTTTTTT,CSVVFGGSEGTGELFF
.,TRBJ2-7,TRBV6-2/TRBV6-3,.,TGTGCCAGCAGCACAGGGATGGAGGAGAGTGGGAATCACTACGAGCAGTACTTC,CASSTGMEESGNHYEQYF
TRBD2,TRBJ2-1,TRBV3-1,.,TGTGCCAGCAGCCAAGACTGGGCTAGCGGGAAAGAGCAGTTCTTC,CASSQDWASGKEQFF
.,TRBJ2-5,TRBV6-5,.,TGTGCCAGCAGGCGGGGGCGGGAGCCAGAGACCCAGTACTTC,CASRRGREPETQYF
.,TRBJ2-7,TRBV10-3,once,TGTGCCATCAGTGAGTCGATTAGGGGGTGGAACGAGCAGTACTTC,CAISESIRGWNEQYF
.,TRBJ2-1,TRBV20-1,.,TGCAGTGCTAGAGTAGGCGGGCCGAGCTCCTACAATGAGCAGTTCTTC,CSARVGGPSSYNEQFF
TRBD2,TRBJ2-7,TRBV20-1,.,TGCAGTGCTCCACACGCGACTAGCGGGAGTTACGAGCAGTACTTC,CSAPHATSGSYEQYF
.,TRBJ2-7,TRBV4-3,.,TGCGCCAGCAGCCAAGATCGGGCAGTTCCATACTACGAGCAGTACTTC,CASSQDRAVPYYEQYF
.,TRBJ2-7,TRBV29-1,.,TGCAGCGTTGATGGGGGCGGGTACGAGCAGTACTTC,CSVDGGGYEQYF
.,TRBJ1-2,TRBV4-2,few,TGTGCCAGCAGCCAAGAAGTTTACAGGGCGAACTATGGCTACACCTTC,CASSQEVYRANYGYTF
.,TRBJ2-6,TRBV9,few,TGTGCCAGCAGCGTAGGCCGGTCTCCTAGTAGTTTCTCTGGGGCCAACGTCCTGACTTTC,CASSVGRSPSSFSGANVLTF
.,TRBJ2-3,TRBV6-6,.,TGTGCCAGCAGTTACGCCGCCGATACGCAGTATTTT,CASSYAADTQYF
TRBD2,TRBJ2-5,TRBV12-3/TRBV12-4,.,TGTGCCACCCAACGGGCGGGAGGGTACAATGAGCAGTACTTC,CATQRAGGYNEQYF
TRBD1,TRBJ2-6,TRBV7-3,.,TGTGCCAGCAGCTACGACAGGGGAAGGTCTGGGGCCAACGTCCTGACTTTC,CASSYDRGRSGANVLTF
.,TRBJ2-5,TRBV20-1,.,TGCAGTGCTATTATAGGGAGGGAGACCCAGTACTTC,CSAIIGRETQYF
.,TRBJ2-1,TRBV20-1,.,TGCGGTGCTAGAGGAGGCCATGAGCAGTTCTTC,CGARGGHEQFF
TRBD1,TRBJ1-4,TRBV6-1,once,TGTGCCAGCAGTAAACGACAGGGAACTAATGAAAAACTGTTTTTT,CASSKRQGTNEKLFF
.,TRBJ2-1,TRBV20-1,.,TGCAGTGCTAGAGATAGATCAGAGCGGCGATTCTCCTACAATGAGCAGTTCTTC,CSARDRSERRFSYNEQFF
.,TRBJ1-2,TRBV6-1,many,TGTGCCAGCAGTGAAGCAGGGAATGGCTACACCTTC,CASSEAGNGYTF
TRBD2,TRBJ2-3,TRBV29-1,few,TGCAGCGTTAGGGCTAGCGGGATGCGGGATACGCAGTATTTT,CSVRASGMRDTQYF
.,TRBJ2-7,TRBV11-2,.,TGTGCCAGCAGCTTAGTTTGGGGAGGCCACGAGCAGTACTTC,CASSLVWGGHEQYF
.,TRBJ2-7,TRBV4-2,.,TGTGCCAGCAGCCAAGTTTCCGGGACGGAAGCCTACGAGCAGTACTTC,CASSQVSGTEAYEQYF
.,TRBJ2-7,TRBV11-1,.,TGTGCCAGCAGCTTAGCGAGGGGGACGGGAGCGGGCTACGAGCAGTACTTC,CASSLARGTGAGYEQYF
.,TRBJ2-3,TRBV29-1,few,TGTAGCGTTCTACAGGGTCCAACAGATACGCAGTATTTT,CSVLQGPTDTQYF
.,TRBJ2-7,TRBV29-1,many,TGCAGCGTTGGGCAGACAGGCGTTAGGTCAAAGTACGAGCAGTACTTC,CSVGQTGVRSKYEQYF
TRBD2,TRBJ2-5,TRBV4-2,.,TGTGCCAGCAGCCATCAGCGGGAGGGAGGAGAAGAGTGGCTAGAGACCCAGTACTTC,CASSHQREGGEEWLETQYF
.,TRBJ2-1,TRBV7-2,.,TGTGCCAGCAGCTCGCGGTCGGGTGAGCAGTTCTTC,CASSSRSGEQFF
TRBD2,TRBJ2-3,TRBV4-2,.,TGTGCCAGCAGCCAAGGGGCCGGGACTAGCGGCACAGATACGCAGTATTTT,CASSQGAGTSGTDTQYF
TRBD1,TRBJ1-1,TRBV5-1,once,TGCGCCAGCAGCACCCTACAGGGGGAGGCGGGTGAAGCTTTCTTT,CASSTLQGEAGEAFF
.,TRBJ2-1,TRBV27,.,TGTGCCAGCAGTAACAGAGGTGAGCAGTTCTTC,CASSNRGEQFF
TRBD1,TRBJ2-7,TRBV28,once,TGTGCCAGCAGTGCAGACAGGGTACTCCGCGAGCAGTACTTC,CASSADRVLREQYF
.,TRBJ2-3,TRBV5-1,.,TGCGCCAGCAGCTCGGAACCCGGCACAGATACGCAGTATTTT,CASSSEPGTDTQYF
TRBD1,TRBJ2-1,TRBV24-1,few,TGTGCCACCAGTGATAGCGGCACAGGGGGCGCCTACAATGAGCAGTTCTTC,CATSDSGTGGAYNEQFF
.,TRBJ1-5,TRBV19,.,TGTGCCAGTAGTCGGTGGTGGTGGGGGAGGAGCAATCAGCCCCAGCATTTT,CASSRWWWGRSNQPQHF
.,TRBJ2-2,TRBV29-1,few,TGCAGCCCCTTGGGCAGGAACACCGGGGAGCTGTTTTTT,CSPLGRNTGELFF
.,TRBJ2-3,TRBV12-3/TRBV12-4,.,TGTGCCAGCAGTTTAAATTCAGGGGAAACCACAGATACGCAGTATTTT,CASSLNSGETTDTQYF
.,TRBJ2-1,TRBV11-1,.,TGTGCCAGCAGAAACACCGGGACTGACCGTTACAATGAGCAGTTCTTC,CASRNTGTDRYNEQFF
TRBD1,TRBJ2-1,TRBV6-5,few,TGTGCCAGCAGTTACAGCCTTGGAAGGGGGCATGACAATGAGCAGTTCTTC,CASSYSLGRGHDNEQFF
.,TRBJ1-2,TRBV28,.,TGTGCCAGCATACCGACGGGGGGGAGCTATGGCTACACCTTC,CASIPTGGSYGYTF
.,TRBJ2-5,TRBV9,.,TGTGCCAGCAGCGTAGTACCGGGGAGTGAGCAGTACTTC,CASSVVPGSEQYF
TRBD1,TRBJ2-1,TRBV14,few,TGTGCCAGCAGCCAAGAACCTGGACAGGGAGACAATGAGCAGTTCTTC,CASSQEPGQGDNEQFF
.,TRBJ2-7,TRBV10-2,.,TGCGCCAGCAGTGAAGGGCAGAACTCCTACGAGCAGTACTTC,CASSEGQNSYEQYF
.,TRBJ2-1,TRBV11-2,.,TGTGCCAGCAGTCTTTCGAGGCGGAATGAGCAGTTCTTC,CASSLSRRNEQFF
TRBD1,TRBJ2-7,TRBV7-2,.,TGTGCCAGCAGCTTAGCGCTCCGGACAGGGACCTATTCCTACGAGCAGTACTTC,CASSLALRTGTYSYEQYF
TRBD1,TRBJ1-2,TRBV6-6,.,TGTGCCAGCTTCCTAGGACAGGGAAGCTATGGCTACACCTTC,CASFLGQGSYGYTF
.,TRBJ2-1,TRBV7-8,.,TGTGCCAGCAGCATCAATGTTGAGCAGTTCTTC,CASSINVEQFF